This TCR beta chain came from a study of T cells after yellow fever vaccination. Points from the study as a whole: Subsequent booster samples again held most clones from primary vaccination (roughly 95% CD4, about 85% CD8).

The germline CDR1 and CDR2 sequences are LNHDA and SQIVND (reference sequence). V gave up 8 bases and J gave up 4 bases, with 20 bases separating them. CDR3 size: 15 residues. TCRdb fed the 5' RACE reads into MiXCR, producing one record per CDR3 protein. The sample lists about 350,000 distinct CDR3 sequences; 8% to 9.5% were seen once. Ten or more counts support this clonotype. Its matching antigen is unknown. The TCR comes from a man between 18 and 35 years old who received the YFV17D yellow fever vaccine. The material was PBMCs, obtained roughly seven weeks after the first yellow fever vaccination. The gene calls are TRBV19 and TRBJ1-2, with a weak D call TRBD1 (6 bases). The DNA for the CDR3 is TGTGCCAGTCGACATTCCCCGACAGGTGGCTATGGCTACACCTTC. Translating it yields CASRHSPTGGYGYTF.